Listed below are T cell receptor beta chains from one sample, sequenced in a study of blood T cell repertoires in COVID-19. Some clones are missing from TCRdb's copy, which holds only in-frame ones; the method was immunoSEQ multiplex PCR. The sample lists hundreds of thousands of clones; 88% were seen once. The sequenced material came from peripheral blood. The receptor source for this set is a woman in her 70s with COVID-19, enrolled during active disease. Both conserved end residues are part of each CDR3. The D gene is left open where the match is weak. Expanded clones are given a class, and other clones once, few, many or no size at all.

clone_size,v_call,cdr3_length,d_call,j_call,cdr3_aa,cdr3_nt
-,TRBV12-3/TRBV12-4,13,-,TRBJ1-2,CASGNSQGYGYTF,TGTGCCAGCGGCAATTCCCAGGGGTATGGCTACACCTTC
-,TRBV3-1/TRBV3-2,16,-,TRBJ2-2,CASSQFAGGRAGELFF,TGTGCCAGCAGCCAATTCGCTGGGGGGAGAGCCGGGGAGCTGTTTTTT
-,TRBV24-1,13,-,TRBJ1-1,CATSVPGNTEAFF,TGTGCCACCAGTGTACCCGGGAACACTGAAGCTTTCTTT
-,TRBV28,14,-,TRBJ1-1,CASSSPAGNTEAFF,TGTGCCAGCAGTTCCCCGGCAGGGAACACTGAAGCTTTCTTT
-,TRBV29-1,12,-,TRBJ2-3,CSTWTVTDTQYF,TGCAGCACTTGGACAGTCACAGATACGCAGTATTTT
-,TRBV29-1,15,TRBD1,TRBJ2-2,CSAGRTGEVTGELFF,TGCAGCGCGGGAAGGACAGGGGAGGTGACCGGGGAGCTGTTTTTT
-,TRBV19,16,TRBD1,TRBJ1-5,CASTPAGTGAYQPQHF,TGTGCCAGTACCCCCGCCGGGACAGGGGCTTATCAGCCCCAGCATTTT
-,TRBV30,14,-,TRBJ1-6,CAWSVLGGGSPLHF,TGTGCCTGGAGTGTACTGGGGGGAGGATCACCCCTCCACTTT
-,TRBV30,12,TRBD1,TRBJ2-7,CAWNRGPSNPDF,TGTGCCTGGAACAGGGGCCCTTCCAACCCCGACTTC
-,TRBV7-2,17,-,TRBJ2-3,CASSLVFWSSSTDTQYF,TGTGCCAGCAGCTTAGTGTTTTGGAGTTCTAGCACAGATACGCAGTATTTT
-,TRBV12-5,15,TRBD1,TRBJ1-2,CASGLGRGQLQGYTF,TGTGCTAGTGGTTTGGGACGGGGACAGCTTCAGGGCTACACCTTC
-,TRBV7-6,14,-,TRBJ2-1,CASSLAVRGGEQFF,TGTGCCAGCAGCTTAGCGGTCAGGGGAGGGGAGCAGTTCTTC
-,TRBV3-1/TRBV3-2,13,-,TRBJ1-2,CASSQGGRYGYTF,TGTGCCAGCAGCCAAGGGGGGCGATATGGCTACACCTTC
once,TRBV10-3,14,-,TRBJ2-7,CAISNPFAWSEQYF,TGTGCCATCAGTAACCCCTTTGCGTGGAGCGAGCAGTACTTC
-,TRBV30,12,-,TRBJ2-5,CAGKRGQETQYF,TGTGCCGGAAAGCGAGGTCAAGAGACCCAGTACTTC
-,TRBV27,15,TRBD2,TRBJ2-2,CASTRGGAVNGELFF,TGTGCCAGCACGCGCGGGGGGGCAGTTAACGGGGAGCTGTTTTTT
-,TRBV28,15,TRBD1,TRBJ1-1,CASSLPGTANTEAFF,TGTGCCAGCAGTTTACCAGGGACAGCGAACACTGAAGCTTTCTTT
-,TRBV19,15,TRBD1,TRBJ1-2,CASSISGQGNYGYTF,TGTGCCAGTAGTATCTCGGGACAGGGGAACTATGGCTACACCTTC
-,TRBV19,16,-,TRBJ1-1,CASSIGVTDRDTEAFF,TGTGCCAGTAGTATAGGGGTGACTGACCGGGACACTGAAGCTTTCTTT
-,TRBV7-7,14,TRBD2,TRBJ2-5,CASGVSGGQETQYF,TGTGCCTCCGGTGTTAGCGGGGGTCAAGAGACCCAGTACTTC
-,TRBV30,17,TRBD2,TRBJ2-3,CAWSVMALSGGGDTQYF,TGTGCCTGGAGTGTAATGGCCCTTAGCGGGGGAGGGGATACGCAGTATTTT
-,TRBV18,12,-,TRBJ2-3,CASSPLVDTQYF,TGTGCCAGCTCACCACTCGTAGATACGCAGTATTTT
-,TRBV30,11,-,TRBJ1-1,CAWSVMAEAFF,TGTGCCTGGAGTGTGATGGCAGAAGCTTTCTTT
-,TRBV23-1,17,-,TRBJ2-6,CASSQRLRTSGANVLTF,TGCGCCAGCAGTCAACGTTTACGGACTTCCGGGGCCAACGTCCTGACTTTC
-,TRBV6-1,13,-,TRBJ1-5,CASSEAFQQPQHF,TGTGCCAGCAGTGAAGCGTTCCAGCAGCCCCAGCATTTT
-,TRBV2,13,TRBD1,TRBJ1-1,CASIMSRGPEAFF,TGTGCCAGCATCATGAGTAGGGGGCCTGAAGCTTTCTTT
-,TRBV24-1,13,-,TRBJ2-7,CATSEPDRYEQYF,TGTGCCACCAGTGAGCCTGACAGGTACGAGCAGTACTTC
-,TRBV7-2,15,TRBD1,TRBJ2-5,CASVQTGARGETQYF,TGTGCCAGCGTACAGACAGGGGCTCGGGGAGAGACCCAGTACTTC
-,TRBV9,14,TRBD1,TRBJ2-7,CASSTSGTGNEQYF,TGTGCCAGCAGCACATCCGGGACAGGGAATGAGCAGTACTTC
-,TRBV1,17,-,TRBJ1-1,CTSSRRIGAAFNTEAFF,TGCACCAGCAGCCGCCGAATTGGGGCAGCATTTAACACTGAAGCTTTCTTT
-,TRBV7-9,12,-,TRBJ2-7,CASSAGFYEQYF,TGTGCCAGCAGCGCGGGTTTCTACGAGCAGTACTTC
-,TRBV5-1,13,TRBD1,TRBJ1-2,CASSSGGNYGYTF,TGCGCCAGCAGCTCAGGGGGTAACTATGGCTACACCTTC
-,TRBV4-2,17,-,TRBJ2-6,CASSFPGSGSGANVLTF,TGTGCCAGCAGCTTCCCGGGGTCGGGCTCTGGGGCCAACGTCCTGACTTTC
-,TRBV6-1,13,-,TRBJ1-5,CASSSLGSQPQHF,TGTGCCAGCAGCTCCCTGGGGAGTCAGCCCCAGCATTTT
once,TRBV5-1,16,TRBD1,TRBJ2-5,CASSLGVSGGEETQYF,TGCGCCAGCAGCTTAGGGGTGTCAGGGGGTGAAGAGACCCAGTACTTC
-,TRBV7-9,13,-,TRBJ1-1,CASSAQDRTEAFF,TGTGCCAGCAGCGCCCAGGATCGAACTGAAGCTTTCTTT
-,TRBV5-4,14,-,TRBJ2-1,CASSFGDNYNEQFF,TGTGCCAGCAGCTTCGGGGATAACTACAATGAGCAGTTCTTC
-,TRBV11-2,15,-,TRBJ1-1,CASSLAGRSGTEAFF,TGTGCCAGCAGCTTAGCAGGGAGGTCGGGAACTGAAGCTTTCTTT
-,TRBV9,13,-,TRBJ2-5,CASSGEVYETQYF,TGTGCCAGCAGCGGGGAGGTATACGAGACCCAGTACTTC
-,TRBV30,12,-,TRBJ2-3,CAWSPQGDTQYF,TGTGCCTGGAGTCCCCAGGGCGATACGCAGTATTTT
-,TRBV9,17,TRBD1,TRBJ1-5,CASSDHYRGGNNQPQHF,TGTGCCAGCAGCGACCACTACAGGGGAGGTAACAATCAGCCCCAGCATTTT
-,TRBV5-1,16,TRBD2,TRBJ2-1,CASSSTTGGGYNEQFF,TGCGCCAGCAGCTCTACTACAGGCGGGGGTTACAATGAGCAGTTCTTC
-,TRBV3-1/TRBV3-2,16,TRBD2,TRBJ2-3,CASSQTHTSGTDTQYF,TGTGCCAGCAGCCAGACCCACACTAGCGGCACAGATACGCAGTATTTT
once,TRBV18,16,TRBD1,TRBJ1-1,CASSPFSGQANTEAFF,TGTGCCAGCTCACCGTTCTCGGGACAGGCGAACACTGAAGCTTTCTTT
once,TRBV7-2,13,-,TRBJ2-1,CASSLHNTYEQFF,TGTGCCAGCAGCTTACACAATACGTATGAGCAGTTCTTC
few,TRBV11-2,18,TRBD1,TRBJ1-5,CASSLDGQGLYSNQPQHF,TGTGCCAGCAGCTTGGACGGACAGGGTTTATATAGCAATCAGCCCCAGCATTTT
-,TRBV19,15,TRBD1,TRBJ1-1,CASRTTGTGRAEAFF,TGTGCCAGTAGGACCACCGGGACAGGGCGAGCTGAAGCTTTCTTT
-,TRBV2,14,TRBD1,TRBJ1-5,CASSEATGRQPQHF,TGTGCCAGCAGTGAAGCGACAGGGCGACAGCCCCAGCATTTT